These 23 T cell receptor beta chains came from one sample sequenced in a study of blood T cells in healthy people across ages. The use of a sample-barcoded 5' primer and a J-beta primer mix characterized a second PCR of roughly 6 to 11 cycles. TCRdb analysed the 5' RACE reads with MiXCR anew, one entry per CDR3 protein. The repertoire holds around 820,000 distinct CDR3 sequences, with just under 25% as singletons. This same sample was also taken into another study, of T cells of mothers and their children.

Specimen: blood. All receptors come from a boy aged 10-17 years in good health.

The V gene is TRBV6-5, the J gene TRBJ1-3; D is unclear. Trimming removed 0 bases at V and 2 bases at J, with 14 bases between. This CDR3 region has 17 residues. Germline CDR1 reads MNHEY; CDR2 reads SVGAGI. The CDR3 loop reads CASSYSGVKPAGNTIYF. The CDR3 coding sequence is TGTGCCAGCAGTTACTCGGGAGTGAAACCGGCTGGAAACACCATATATTTT.

This clonotype was seen a few times. The rearrangement uses TRBV9 and TRBJ1-1; TRBD1 is a possible D gene (5 bases). Germline values: CDR1 SGDLS, CDR2 YYNGEE. This CDR3 has 14 amino acids. Trimming shortened V by 4 bases and J by 2 bases, and 12 bases separated the two germline ends. The CDR3 sequence is CASSSGDVNTEAFF. CDR3 bases: TGTGCCAGCAGCTCGGGGGACGTAAACACTGAAGCTTTCTTT.

The rearrangement joins TRBV7-9 to TRBJ1-2; D uncertain. The CDR3 loop spans 12 amino acids. CDR1 is SEHNR, CDR2 FQNEAQ, per germline (reference sequence). Between the trimmed V and J ends, which lost 1 base and 5 bases, there was a span of 5 bases. The DNA of the CDR3 is TGTGCCAGCAGCTTAGACGCGTATGGCTACACCTTC. The encoded protein is CASSLDAYGYTF.

There are a few counts of this clonotype. J is TRBJ1-4 and V is TRBV20-1, with 7 bases that match TRBD1. Germline lookup yields CDR1 DFQATT and CDR2 SNEGSKA (reference sequence). The CDR3 runs to 14 residues. V lost 5 bases to trimming and J lost 6 bases; unmatched junction nucleotides: 9. CDR3 bases: TGCAGTGCTGAAGGGGGCCAGGGACATGAAAAACTGTTTTTT. Protein product: CSAEGGQGHEKLFF.

DNA of the CDR3: TGTGCCAGCAGGACCTCGAGAAGGGGAGGCTGGGGCAATCAGCCCCAGCATTTT. Amino acid sequence: CASRTSRRGGWGNQPQHF. The chain joins TRBV28 to TRBJ1-5; TRBD1 is a possible D gene (5 bases). Trimming took 6 bases from V and 2 from J, leaving 23 bases between them. There are 18 residues in the CDR3. Germline V gives CDR1 MDHEN, CDR2 SYDVKM.

The chain joins TRBV20-1 to TRBJ1-6; the D is unclear. The V gene's germline CDR1 is DFQATT and CDR2 SNEGSKA (reference sequence). V lost 3 bases, J lost 7 bases, and 13 bases lay in between. The CDR3 runs to 14 residues. The CDR3 reads CSARMSQNNSPLHF. The CDR3 nucleotides read TGCAGTGCTAGGATGTCGCAGAACAATTCACCCCTCCACTTT.

This rearrangement joins TRBV12-3 or TRBV12-4 to TRBJ2-7; 8 bases match TRBD1. This CDR3 spans 14 amino acids. V dropped 3 bases and J dropped 5; count of bases not matched to a gene: 6. The DNA for the CDR3 is TGTGCCAGCAGTTTCTGGACAGGGAGGAACGAGCAGTACTTC. This sequence encodes CASSFWTGRNEQYF.

This clonotype occurred a few times. The gene calls are TRBV7-9 and TRBJ2-7; 7 nucleotides align to TRBD2. Trimming took 8 bases from V and 6 from J; bases not matched to a gene: 10. The CDR3 consists of 13 residues. CDR1 is SEHNR and CDR2 is FQNEAQ in the germline V gene (reference sequence). CDR3 amino acids: CASHEGTTSEQYF. The CDR3 coding sequence is TGTGCCAGCCATGAAGGGACTACCTCCGAGCAGTACTTC.

Remarks on this clonotype: The junction and the germline gene differ at one end; a read error may be behind it. J is TRBJ1-1 and V is TRBV9; TRBD1 agrees at 8 bases. CDR3 size: 17 residues. Germline V gene sequence: CDR1 SGDLS, CDR2 YYNGEE. This CDR3 reads CASSATPRGPGYTEAFF. The CDR3 nucleotides are TGTGCCAGCAGCGCCACGCCCAGGGGGCCCGGGTACACCGAAGCTTTCTTT.

V usage is TRBV20-1 and J usage is TRBJ2-7; 7 nucleotides agree with TRBD2. The CDR3 runs 14 residues. V lost 4 bases and J lost 7; bases outside the gene matches: 13. Germline values: CDR1 DFQATT, CDR2 SNEGSKA (reference sequence). CDR3 in amino acids: CSANLASGEGEQYF. CDR3 in DNA: TGCAGTGCTAACCTTGCTAGCGGAGAGGGAGAGCAGTACTTC.

In DNA, the CDR3 is TGCGCCAGCAGCCAAGTTTATCCGGGACAGGGGGCTTCTACTAATGAAAAACTGTTTTTT. This encodes CASSQVYPGQGASTNEKLFF. This chain joins TRBV4-1 and TRBJ1-4; TRBD1 matches at 12 bases. This CDR3 spans 20 amino acids. Germline CDR1 is MGHRA and CDR2 is YSYEKL. The V and J ends lost 1 base and 2 bases, in that order; junction bases with no gene match: 11.

This clonotype has just a few counts. The chain is built from TRBV6-1 and TRBJ2-3, with 7 bases identical to TRBD2. The CDR3 is 16 residues long. With 6 bases clipped from V and 0 bases from J, the junction kept 9 bases outside the gene matches. Germline lookup yields CDR1 MNHNS and CDR2 SASEGT. Here the CDR3 reads CASSRGGLGSTDTQYF. The CDR3 DNA reads TGTGCCAGCAGCCGCGGGGGTCTGGGGAGCACAGATACGCAGTATTTT.

This clonotype was picked up many times. The V gene is TRBV6-2 or TRBV6-3, the J gene TRBJ1-5; D not resolved. Per the germline V gene, CDR1 is MNHEY and CDR2 is SVGEGT. This CDR3 has 14 amino acids. V was clipped by 2 bases and J by 3 bases, with 8 bases between them. The CDR3 DNA follows: TGTGCCAGCAGTTACCCTTCTCCCAATCAGCCCCAGCATTTT. Its translation: CASSYPSPNQPQHF.

The V call is TRBV7-2, the J call TRBJ2-7, with D possibly being TRBD1 or TRBD2 (7 bases each). CDR3 length equals 17 residues. The V and J ends lost 4 bases and 4 bases respectively, with 23 bases between them. Germline V CDR1 and CDR2: SGHTA, FQGNSA. This CDR3 is CASSSGGGVEITYEQYF. The CDR3, as DNA: TGTGCCAGCAGCTCAGGGGGAGGGGTCGAAATAACTTACGAGCAGTACTTC.

Details on this clonotype: The junction departs from germline at one end; a sequencing error may be responsible. CDR3 amino acids: CANSLGTGGGQPQHF. The CDR3 nucleotides read TGTGCCAACAGTTTAGGGACAGGAGGGGGTCAGCCCCAGCATTTT. The chain is built from TRBV12-3 or TRBV12-4 and TRBJ1-5; TRBD1 agrees at 8 bases. This CDR3 is 15 amino acids long.

The chain combines TRBV6-2 or TRBV6-3 with TRBJ2-5; 12 nucleotides align to TRBD2. Germline assignment: CDR1 MNHEY and CDR2 SVGEGT. J lost 3 bases, V lost 2 bases, and 4 bases had no gene match. The length of the CDR3 is 16 residues. CDR3 in DNA: TGTGCCAGCAGTTACGGGCTAGCGGGAGGGAAAGAGACCCAGTACTTC. It is translated as CASSYGLAGGKETQYF.

This clonotype has a handful of counts. The chain employs TRBV6-6 and TRBJ1-5, with a weak D call TRBD1 (5 bases). V was clipped by 2 bases and J by 2 bases, with 13 bases between them. This CDR3 has 16 amino acids. Germline CDR1 and CDR2: MNHNY and SVGAGI (reference sequence). As DNA, the CDR3 is TGTGCCAGCAGTTACCCTATGACAGTTCGCAATCAGCCCCAGCATTTT. Translated: CASSYPMTVRNQPQHF.

This clonotype appeared a few times. The rearrangement joins TRBV9 to TRBJ2-2; D not resolved. Trimming removed 0 bases at V and 3 bases at J, with 12 bases between. The CDR3 length is 16 residues. Germline V gene data show CDR1 as SGDLS and CDR2 as YYNGEE. CDR3 loop: CASSVDGETYTGELFF. CDR3 bases: TGTGCCAGCAGCGTAGACGGCGAGACCTACACCGGGGAGCTGTTTTTT.

The genes are TRBV7-9 and TRBJ2-5; TRBD2 aligns across 13 bases. J was trimmed by 4 bases and V by 6 bases; bases with no gene match: 11. The V gene's germline CDR1 is SEHNR and CDR2 FQNEAQ (reference sequence). This CDR3 comprises 17 residues. CDR3 sequence: CASSNRLRTSGGETQYF. In nucleotides, the CDR3 is TGTGCCAGCAGTAATCGCCTGAGGACTAGCGGGGGAGAGACCCAGTACTTC.

This clonotype came up a few times. The chain joins TRBV19 to TRBJ2-1; possibly TRBD2 for D (6 bases). Per germline, CDR1 LNHDA and CDR2 SQIVND (reference sequence). There are 13 residues in the CDR3. Between the trimmed V and J ends, which lost 7 bases and 5 bases, there was a span of 12 bases. CDR3 bases: TGTGCCAGTACGGGACTCCCCAACAATGAGCAGTTCTTC. Residues: CASTGLPNNEQFF.

This clonotype was found a few times. The chain employs TRBV15 and TRBJ1-1; D uncertain. Germline V gene data show CDR1 as LNHNV and CDR2 as YYDKDF (reference sequence). Trimming removed 7 bases from V and 3 bases from J, with 15 bases in between. The CDR3 loop spans 14 amino acids. CDR3 protein: CATKNTFVHTEAFF. CDR3 sequence (DNA): TGTGCCACCAAGAATACGTTCGTACACACTGAAGCTTTCTTT.

This rearrangement joins TRBV28 to TRBJ1-4; tentative D call: TRBD1 (5 bases). Trimming shortened V by 7 bases and J by 7 bases, and 13 bases separated the two germline ends. In germline, CDR1 is MDHEN, CDR2 SYDVKM. The CDR3 sequence is 13 residues long. The CDR3 reads CASKLSGVEKLFF. CDR3 sequence (DNA): TGTGCCAGCAAACTCTCGGGGGTTGAAAAACTGTTTTTT.

The chain carries TRBV20-1 and TRBJ2-1; TRBD2 matches 9 bases. Trimming cost V 4 bases and J 4 bases; bases outside gene matches: 11. The CDR3 consists of 16 residues. Looked up from germline, CDR1 is DFQATT and CDR2 is SNEGSKA (reference sequence). The DNA for the CDR3 is TGCAGTGCTACCTCCCGACTAGCGGCAGTATACAATGAGCAGTTCTTC. Protein: CSATSRLAAVYNEQFF.